A single sample gave rise to the 13 T cell receptor beta chains below, sequenced in a study of CD8 T cells in ankylosing spondylitis. General study results and limits: A TCR beta motif made of fewer than ten highly homologous variants seemed typical of ankylosing spondylitis blood.

TCRdb passed the 5' RACE reads through MiXCR, listing each CDR3 protein once. The sample lists around 490,000 distinct CDR3 sequences, approximately 5% occurring once. For these TCRs, the target antigens are not known. The sequencing sample was made of blood, either unsorted or a sorted T cell fraction (not recorded which). The receptors shown here come from a male donor with ankylosing spondylitis.

The chain is built from TRBV6-1 and TRBJ2-1; a possible D gene is TRBD1 (8 bases). With 8 bases removed from V and 4 bases from J, the gap between germline ends came to 21 bases. This CDR3 region has 16 residues. Germline V gene lookup returns CDR1 MNHNS and CDR2 SASEGT. The DNA of the CDR3 is TGTGCCAGCGCTAACAGGGGGGGAAGTTCATACAATGAGCAGTTCTTC. Its protein product is CASANRGGSSYNEQFF.

This clonotype was seen repeatedly, ten times or more. The gene calls are TRBV11-2 and TRBJ2-7; D unclear. Trimming stripped 5 bases from V and 2 bases from J, with 10 bases between. The CDR3 is made up of 13 amino acids. Germline V gene lookup returns CDR1 SGHAT and CDR2 FQNNGV. Written as DNA, the CDR3 is TGTGCCAGCAGCATCGGACGAACCTACGAGCAGTACTTC. Protein sequence: CASSIGRTYEQYF.

The table lists this clonotype with many counts. The chain is built from TRBV4-2 and TRBJ1-2; tentative D call: TRBD1 (5 bases). The CDR3 is made up of 13 amino acids. V was trimmed by 2 bases and J by 9 bases, leaving 13 bases between them. Germline V gene data show CDR1 as LGHNA and CDR2 as YNFKEQ. The CDR3 is CASSQLPGRRYTF. Written as DNA, the CDR3 is TGTGCCAGCAGCCAACTACCGGGACGTCGCTACACCTTC.

This clonotype was observed many times. This sequence joins TRBV12-3 or TRBV12-4 and TRBJ2-1; TRBD2 is a possible D gene (6 bases). The V end was cut by 2 bases, the J end by 9 bases, with 11 bases between. This CDR3 comprises 13 residues. CDR3 coding DNA: TGTGCCAGCAGTTTAATTGGTAGCGGTGAGCAGTTCTTC. Protein sequence: CASSLIGSGEQFF.

This clonotype was detected many times. The chain recombines TRBV5-1 with TRBJ2-2, with TRBD2 identical over 11 bases. The trim removed 3 bases at V and 6 bases at J, leaving 4 bases unmatched. CDR3 length: 15 residues. CDR1 is SGHRS, CDR2 YFSETQ, per germline. CDR3 nucleotides: TGCGCCAGCAGCTATAGCGGGAGGGCCTCCGGGGAGCTGTTTTTT. Translated, it gives CASSYSGRASGELFF.

This clonotype has a handful of counts. This chain uses TRBV2 with TRBJ2-5, with 7 bases fitting TRBD1. Germline assignment: CDR1 SNHLY and CDR2 FYNNEI. The CDR3 is 13 amino acids. With V trimmed by 5 bases and J by 5 bases, 5 bases remained unmatched. The CDR3 nucleotides are TGTGCCAGCAGTACAGGGGAGTGGGAGACCCAGTACTTC. Translated, it gives CASSTGEWETQYF.

The chain employs TRBV15 and TRBJ2-2; D call uncertain. CDR3 length: 12 residues. The germline V gene has CDR1 LNHNV and CDR2 YYDKDF (reference sequence). V was clipped by 5 bases and J by 6 bases, with 7 bases between them. The CDR3 is CATSLYPGELFF. The CDR3 DNA reads as TGTGCCACCAGCTTATACCCCGGGGAGCTGTTTTTT.

The chain links TRBV18 to TRBJ2-2; D gene uncertain. V lost 0 bases and J lost 2, with 10 bases in between. CDR1 and CDR2 from the germline V gene are KGHSH and LQKENI. This CDR3 has 16 amino acids. The CDR3 region has the DNA TGTGCCAGCTCACCACCAGGGAAAAGTAACACCGGGGAGCTGTTTTTT. Translating gives CASSPPGKSNTGELFF.

This clonotype has at least ten counts. This sequence joins TRBV12-3 or TRBV12-4 and TRBJ1-1, with D unclear. Trimming cost V 5 bases and J 8 bases, with 12 bases left between them. The CDR3 totals 12 residues. The CDR3 region is CASSTFTREAFF. The CDR3 DNA is TGTGCCAGCAGTACTTTCACCAGGGAAGCTTTCTTT.

This clonotype was counted at least ten times. V is TRBV7-2 and J is TRBJ1-1, with TRBD1 as a possible D gene (5 bases). Per germline, CDR1 SGHTA and CDR2 FQGNSA. V lost 3 bases, J lost 5 bases, and 7 bases lay in between. This CDR3 is built from 12 residues. In nucleotides, the CDR3 is TGTGCCAGCAGCTTTAAGGGGACTGAAGCTTTCTTT. Amino acid sequence: CASSFKGTEAFF.

In this sample, this clonotype turned up many times. The chain combines TRBV20-1 with TRBJ1-6, with D maybe TRBD1 (6 bases). This CDR3 spans 15 amino acids. V lost 5 bases, J lost 7 bases, and 18 bases lay in between. The germline V gene has CDR1 DFQATT and CDR2 SNEGSKA (reference sequence). The chain's CDR3 is CSAPVGQTSNSPLHF. The DNA for the CDR3 is TGCAGTGCTCCCGTCGGACAGACTTCCAATTCACCCCTCCACTTT.

The table lists this clonotype with a few counts. The chain is built from TRBV5-1 and TRBJ2-3; D unresolved. In germline, CDR1 is SGHRS, CDR2 YFSETQ. The CDR3 length is 16 residues. Trimming cost V 7 bases and J 3 bases, with 21 bases left between them. In DNA form, the CDR3 reads TGCGCCAGCCTCCGGGCAACGTATTCGTCGACAGATACGCAGTATTTT. It translates to CASLRATYSSTDTQYF.

The rearrangement links TRBV11-3 to TRBJ2-1; D is unclear. The V gene's germline CDR1 is SGHNT and CDR2 YENEEA. There are 15 residues in the CDR3. V dropped 5 bases and J dropped 2 bases, with 13 bases sitting between them. CDR3 nucleotides: TGTGCCAGCAGCAGAGGCGGAGACACCTACAATGAGCAGTTCTTC. It translates to CASSRGGDTYNEQFF. Variable domain in full (rest from reference TRBV11-3 and TRBJ2-1): EAGVVQSPRYKIIEKKQPVAFWCNPISGHNTLYWYLQNLGQGPELLIRYENEEAVDDSQLPKDRFSAERLKGVDSTLKIQPAELGDSAVYLCASSRGGDTYNEQFFGPGTRLTVL.